The clone carrying this TCR beta chain was counted at least ten times. Antigen unknown. The entry originates in a study of early T cells in non-severe SARS-CoV-2 infection. Looking at the study overall: Chains were not paired, and sequencing was done on bulk RNA from unsorted whole blood. General study results and limits: Sequences matched to VDJdb favored anti-spike CD8 responses, while private and CD4 specificities were missed.

Unique molecular identifiers tagged individual cDNA molecules. TCRdb used MiXCR to reprocess the 5' RACE reads, holding one entry per CDR3 protein. Counted here are around 50,000 distinct CDR3 sequences, over 9.5% occurring once; the ten biggest clones make up around 9.1%. V lost 2 bases to trimming and J lost 3 bases, with 8 bases between them. Looked up from germline, CDR1 is SQVTM and CDR2 is ANQGSEA. The CDR3 runs to 13 residues. V usage is TRBV29-1 and J usage is TRBJ1-3, with D tentatively TRBD1 (5 bases). The sample was whole blood. The clonotype comes from an adult who was a healthcare worker with PCR-confirmed SARS-CoV-2 infection or an uninfected control (not recorded which). The CDR3 coding sequence is TGCAGCGTTGAAAGAGGGGTTGGAAACACCATATATTTT. Its protein is CSVERGVGNTIYF.